This T cell receptor beta chain derives from a study of T cell responses to AZD1222 COVID-19 vaccine. The ends lost 5 bases at V and 9 bases at J; junction bases unmatched: 4. Germline V gives CDR1 LNHDA, CDR2 SQIVND (reference sequence). The CDR3 has 14 amino acids. Clones were sequenced by immunoSEQ multiplex PCR, and TCRdb holds only the in-frame ones, with some missing. Counted here are about 120,000 clones, 75% to 90% occurring once; the ten biggest clones make up 7.1%. This sequence joins TRBV19 and TRBJ1-6; 10 nucleotides line up with TRBD1. The sequence came from an adult who received the AZD1222 COVID-19 vaccine. The starting material was peripheral blood, obtained 28 days after the second AZD1222 dose. CDR3 amino acids: CASSLTGGLSPLHF. For the CDR3, the DNA is TGTGCCAGTAGTTTGACAGGGGGCCTTTCACCCCTCCACTTT.